Listed below are T cell receptor beta chains from one sample, sequenced in a study of liver allograft versus peripheral blood T cells. MiXCR, applied by TCRdb to the reads, yields one record per CDR3 protein. This table holds approximately 9,400 distinct CDR3 sequences, about 20% found once. The receptors derive from a human patient who had a liver transplant. Among the T cells, some may be from the graft donor. Both conserved end residues are part of each CDR3. Each record gives: clone size, V gene, J gene, D gene, CDR3 protein, CDR3 DNA. The D gene is left open where the match is weak. Only some rows state a clone size, as once, few, many or a class for expanded clones.

size: NA
V: TRBV11-2
J: TRBJ2-7
D: NA
CDR3: CASSRDTVEQYF
DNA: TGTGCCAGCAGTCGAGATACGGTTGAGCAGTACTTC

size: medium-sized
V: TRBV6-2/TRBV6-3
J: TRBJ2-2
D: NA
CDR3: CASSSGDGGELFF
DNA: TGTGCCAGCAGTTCCGGGGACGGCGGGGAGCTGTTTTTT

size: medium-sized
V: TRBV12-5
J: TRBJ2-7
D: NA
CDR3: CASGSSGTHWGEQYF
DNA: TGTGCTAGTGGTTCCTCCGGGACCCACTGGGGCGAGCAGTACTTC

size: few
V: TRBV11-2
J: TRBJ2-7
D: NA
CDR3: CASSLGDSHAYEQYF
DNA: TGTGCCAGCAGCCTAGGCGACAGTCACGCCTACGAGCAGTACTTC

size: many
V: TRBV19
J: TRBJ1-5
D: NA
CDR3: CASRRYREDSNQPQHF
DNA: TGTGCCAGTAGGCGGTACCGGGAGGATAGCAATCAGCCCCAGCATTTT

size: few
V: TRBV30
J: TRBJ2-1
D: NA
CDR3: CAWSVQVDNEQFF
DNA: TGTGCCTGGAGTGTGCAGGTCGACAATGAGCAGTTCTTC

size: NA
V: TRBV6-1
J: TRBJ2-2
D: NA
CDR3: CASRYGLGQLNTGELFF
DNA: TGTGCCAGCCGGTACGGGTTAGGACAATTGAACACCGGGGAGCTGTTTTTT

size: NA
V: TRBV29-1
J: TRBJ1-2
D: TRBD1
CDR3: CSAVDRGNYGYTF
DNA: TGCAGCGCCGTCGACAGGGGCAACTATGGCTACACCTTC

size: few
V: TRBV10-1
J: TRBJ2-1
D: TRBD2
CDR3: CASSGFSGGTYNEQFF
DNA: TGCGCCAGCAGTGGGTTTAGCGGGGGGACCTACAATGAGCAGTTCTTC

size: NA
V: TRBV25-1
J: TRBJ1-2
D: NA
CDR3: CASMTANYGYTF
DNA: TGTGCCAGCATGACAGCTAACTATGGCTACACCTTC

size: many
V: TRBV6-2/TRBV6-3
J: TRBJ2-7
D: TRBD1
CDR3: CASRGRGYYEQYF
DNA: TGTGCCAGCAGGGGCAGGGGGTATTACGAGCAGTACTTC

size: NA
V: TRBV11-2
J: TRBJ1-5
D: NA
CDR3: CASSIGMGNQPQHF
DNA: TGTGCCAGCAGCATCGGGATGGGCAATCAGCCCCAGCATTTT

size: NA
V: TRBV27
J: TRBJ1-2
D: NA
CDR3: CASSLSSGAGGYTF
DNA: TGTGCCAGCAGTTTATCCTCGGGGGCTGGAGGCTACACCTTC

size: NA
V: TRBV27
J: TRBJ1-3
D: TRBD1
CDR3: CASSTNPGGGNTIYF
DNA: TGTGCCAGCAGTACCAACCCAGGGGGCGGAAACACCATATATTTT

size: medium-sized
V: TRBV27
J: TRBJ1-1
D: TRBD1
CDR3: CASSLGTGPGTEAFF
DNA: TGTGCCAGCAGTCTCGGGACAGGCCCCGGGACTGAAGCTTTCTTT

size: few
V: TRBV27
J: TRBJ1-5
D: NA
CDR3: CASSLVPYQPQHF
DNA: TGTGCCAGCAGTTTGGTCCCTTATCAGCCCCAGCATTTT

size: few
V: TRBV6-1
J: TRBJ2-7
D: NA
CDR3: CASSEEVGPRGQYF
DNA: TGTGCCAGCAGTGAAGAAGTGGGACCGAGGGGGCAGTACTTC

size: NA
V: TRBV25-1
J: TRBJ1-2
D: NA
CDR3: CASSTGTSIFLYGYTF
DNA: TGTGCCAGCAGTACAGGGACATCAATATTCTTATATGGCTACACCTTC

size: NA
V: TRBV5-6
J: TRBJ1-2
D: NA
CDR3: CASSLGTASYGYTF
DNA: TGTGCCAGCAGCTTGGGGACAGCTTCATATGGCTACACCTTC

size: NA
V: TRBV14
J: TRBJ2-7
D: NA
CDR3: CASSPSLRRYYEQYF
DNA: TGTGCCAGCAGCCCTTCTCTCCGCCGTTACTACGAGCAGTACTTC

size: medium-sized
V: TRBV27
J: TRBJ1-1
D: TRBD1
CDR3: CASRLQGANTEAFF
DNA: TGTGCCAGCAGGCTACAGGGGGCGAACACTGAAGCTTTCTTT

size: medium-sized
V: TRBV19
J: TRBJ1-1
D: NA
CDR3: CASSASGATEAFF
DNA: TGTGCCAGTAGTGCCTCAGGGGCCACTGAAGCTTTCTTT

size: NA
V: TRBV25-1
J: TRBJ1-2
D: NA
CDR3: CASSGFNSREGYGYTF
DNA: TGTGCCAGCAGTGGTTTCAATAGCAGGGAGGGGTATGGCTACACCTTC

size: NA
V: TRBV14
J: TRBJ2-3
D: NA
CDR3: CASSLHPRGPDTQYF
DNA: TGTGCCAGCAGCCTTCACCCAAGAGGACCAGATACGCAGTATTTT

size: medium-sized
V: TRBV27
J: TRBJ1-1
D: NA
CDR3: CASSFTVPTTEAFF
DNA: TGTGCCAGCAGTTTTACAGTCCCTACTACTGAAGCTTTCTTT